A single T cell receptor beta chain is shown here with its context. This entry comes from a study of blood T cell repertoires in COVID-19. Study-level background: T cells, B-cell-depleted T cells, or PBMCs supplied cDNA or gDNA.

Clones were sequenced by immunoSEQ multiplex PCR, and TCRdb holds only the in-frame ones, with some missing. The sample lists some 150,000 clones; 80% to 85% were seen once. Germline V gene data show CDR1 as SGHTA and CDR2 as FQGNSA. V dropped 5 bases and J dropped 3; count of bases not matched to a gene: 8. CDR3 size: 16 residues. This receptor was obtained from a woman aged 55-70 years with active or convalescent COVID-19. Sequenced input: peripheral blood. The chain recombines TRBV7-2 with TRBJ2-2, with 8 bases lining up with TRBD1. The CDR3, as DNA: TGTGCCAGCAGCCCCGGACAGGGCGGGGACACCGGGGAGCTGTTTTTT. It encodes CASSPGQGGDTGELFF.